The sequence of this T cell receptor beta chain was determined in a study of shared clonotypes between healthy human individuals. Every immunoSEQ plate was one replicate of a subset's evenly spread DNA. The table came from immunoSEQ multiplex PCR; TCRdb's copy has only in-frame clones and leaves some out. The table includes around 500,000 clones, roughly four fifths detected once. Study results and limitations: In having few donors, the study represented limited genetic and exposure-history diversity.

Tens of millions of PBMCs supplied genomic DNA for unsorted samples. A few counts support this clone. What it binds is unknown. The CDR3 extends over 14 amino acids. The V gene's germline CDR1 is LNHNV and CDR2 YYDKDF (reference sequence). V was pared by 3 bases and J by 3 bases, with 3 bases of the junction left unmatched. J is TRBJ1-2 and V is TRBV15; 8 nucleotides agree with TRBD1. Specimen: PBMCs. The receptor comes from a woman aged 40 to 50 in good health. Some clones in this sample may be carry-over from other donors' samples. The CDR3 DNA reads TGTGCCACCAGCAGTCCAGGGGGCGACTATGGCTACACCTTC. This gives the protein CATSSPGGDYGYTF.